The source of this T cell receptor beta chain is a study of somatic mutations in cytotoxic T cells in rheumatoid arthritis (dated by TCRdb to 2016 to 2017). In terms of the full investigation: Patient peripheral blood (roughly 32 ml EDTA) was drawn right after diagnosis and before any treatment started. A FACSAria II or Sony SH800 was used to flow-sort some V beta antibody-stained T-cell populations at nearly 100% purity, and TCRB sequencing was also done on sorted V beta1+ cells. Whether expanded CD8+ T-cell clones in untreated, newly diagnosed rheumatoid arthritis carry somatic mutations was the study question, and clonality was characterized with TCRB deep sequencing. For approximately 63 rheumatoid arthritis patients and 20 or so healthy controls, TCRB deep sequencing was carried out. Patients and controls did not essentially differ in median age, which was nearly identical between the groups.

V and J are truncated by 0 bases and 1 base respectively, leaving an intervening sequence of 13 bases. From its cysteine to its phenylalanine, the CDR3 spans 16 amino acids. Only the CDR3 DNA is retained, 48 bases long and in frame from the first base. The germline V gene encodes CDR1 MNHNY and CDR2 SVGAGI (reference sequence). On an AutoMACS, CD4+ and CD8+ cells were isolated via positive magnetic bead selection, and their purity was verified by flow cytometry. After a first flow cytometry screen using a TCR V beta antibody panel, clonal expansions were characterized through TCRB deep sequencing of sorted CD8+ fractions. Peripheral blood mononuclear cells were obtained using density gradient separation with Ficoll-Paque PLUS. Nucleospin Tissue or Tissue XS kits were used to extract DNA from CD4-enriched, CD8-enriched or PBMC samples, and a Qubit 2.0 fluorometer was used for quantification. Summary of the overall study and its limitations: Viral specificity could not be ruled out by absence from virus-specific databases, and the antigen targets of the expanded CD8+ clones remained unknown. The slight TRBV07 underrepresentation in patients was not adjusted for multiple comparisons. An increase of CD8+ clonality with age was seen in patients (Spearman r ≈ 0.49) but not in healthy controls. Several identical CD8+ TCRB sequences were found in both blood and synovial fluid, and in about an eighth of the 65 patients the largest CD8+ clone exceeded 20% of CD8+ cells. There was no significant difference in CD8+ T-cell clonality between rheumatoid arthritis patients and age-matched healthy controls.

With regard to this clone: The specificity of this receptor is unknown. No quality values exist for individual bases; no much larger clone is one base distant.

Sequencing of TCRB CDR3 was done on genomic DNA with the immunoSEQ assay. The original pipeline was this. Published virus-specific TCRB sequences were compared with patient CD8+ clones larger than 1%, and only a few matches were found. The analyses included only productive TCRB rearrangements. A clone was defined by a unique TCRB CDR3 sequence, and clonality was computed as a productive clonality index based on Shannon entropy. To calculate repertoire overlap between two samples, the template counts of each clone were considered relative to each sample's total templates. Flow cytometry-measured V-gene usage correlated with V-gene usage from TCRB sequencing, with a Spearman r of about 0.56. TCRdb took over this immuneACCESS table, retaining in-frame rearrangements with V and J assigned. Such tables are incomplete; in checked studies, under half of the missing clones stem from an unresolved V gene, and the remainder is unexplained. That table furnishes V, J and clone size, whereas the DNA furnished D and trimming. This sample has approximately 3,000 clones in its table, and approximately 83% of those were observed once. Less than 30% of the sample belongs to the ten largest clones.

The chain couples TRBV6-6 to TRBJ2-7; the D gene identity is not certain. This TCR was sampled from a man aged 45-65 years with rheumatoid arthritis. The sample was CD8+ T cells sorted from blood. The base sequence is TGTGCCAGCAGTTACTCGAGGCACCTTGTTTCCTACGAGCAGTACTTC. This codes for CASSYSRHLVSYEQYF.